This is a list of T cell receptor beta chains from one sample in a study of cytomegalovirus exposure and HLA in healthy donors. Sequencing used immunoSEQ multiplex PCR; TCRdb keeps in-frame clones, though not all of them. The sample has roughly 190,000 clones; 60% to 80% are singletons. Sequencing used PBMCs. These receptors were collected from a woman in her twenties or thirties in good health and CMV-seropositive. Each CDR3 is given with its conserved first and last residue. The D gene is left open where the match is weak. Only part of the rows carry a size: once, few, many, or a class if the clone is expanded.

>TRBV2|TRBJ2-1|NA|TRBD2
CASLTSGRCEQFF
TGTGCCAGCCTGACTAGCGGGAGATGTGAGCAGTTCTTC
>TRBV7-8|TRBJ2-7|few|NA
CASSLYLGGSYEQYF
TGTGCCAGCAGCTTATACTTGGGAGGTTCCTACGAGCAGTACTTC
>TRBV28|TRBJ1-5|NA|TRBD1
CASSLYNSTGWFNQPQHF
TGTGCCAGCAGTTTATATAATTCGACAGGGTGGTTCAATCAGCCCCAGCATTTT
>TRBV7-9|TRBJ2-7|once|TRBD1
CASSIIRHRDSAYYEQYF
TGTGCCAGCAGCATCATTCGTCACCGGGACAGCGCCTACTACGAGCAGTACTTC
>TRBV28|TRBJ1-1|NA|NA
CASRNIDRLNTEAFF
TGTGCCAGCAGGAACATAGACAGGCTGAACACTGAAGCTTTCTTT
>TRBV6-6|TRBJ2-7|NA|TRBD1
CASSPLRDSPTYEQYF
TGTGCCAGCAGTCCCCTTCGGGACAGCCCAACTTACGAGCAGTACTTC
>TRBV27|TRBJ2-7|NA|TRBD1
CASSLQGQPHEQYF
TGTGCCAGCAGTTTACAGGGACAGCCCCACGAGCAGTACTTC
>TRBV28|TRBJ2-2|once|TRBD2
CASSLEAGGTGELFF
TGTGCCAGCAGTTTAGAAGCGGGAGGCACCGGGGAGCTGTTTTTT
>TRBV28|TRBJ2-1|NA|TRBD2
CASSLPTSGRANEQFF
TGTGCCAGCAGTTTACCTACTAGCGGGAGGGCCAATGAGCAGTTCTTC
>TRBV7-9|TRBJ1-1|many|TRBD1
CASSLGQGLNTEAFF
TGTGCCAGCAGCCTCGGACAGGGACTTAACACTGAAGCTTTCTTT
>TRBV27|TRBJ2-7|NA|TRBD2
CASSFLAGGLYEQYF
TGTGCCAGCAGTTTCCTAGCGGGAGGGCTATACGAGCAGTACTTC
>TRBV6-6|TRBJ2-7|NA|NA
CASSLDSYEQYF
TGTGCCAGCAGCCTCGACAGTTACGAGCAGTACTTC
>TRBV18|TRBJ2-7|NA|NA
CASSLHRDYEQYF
TGTGCCAGCTCACTTCACAGGGACTACGAGCAGTACTTC
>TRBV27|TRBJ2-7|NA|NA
CASTRRTPPRGEQYF
TGTGCCAGCACCCGACGGACACCACCCCGAGGCGAGCAGTACTTC
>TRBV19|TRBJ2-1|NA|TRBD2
CASRGAGVVYNEQFF
TGTGCCAGTAGGGGAGCGGGAGTAGTCTACAATGAGCAGTTCTTC
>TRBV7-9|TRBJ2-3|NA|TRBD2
CASSRLTSGRGDTQYF
TGTGCCAGCAGCCGCCTGACTAGCGGGAGAGGAGATACGCAGTATTTT
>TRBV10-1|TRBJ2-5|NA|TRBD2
CASSEWVAGGLSEQYF
TGCGCCAGCAGTGAATGGGTAGCGGGAGGATTATCGGAGCAGTACTTC
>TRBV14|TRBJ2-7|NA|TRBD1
CASSPRDRENEQYF
TGTGCCAGCAGCCCACGGGACAGGGAGAACGAGCAGTACTTC
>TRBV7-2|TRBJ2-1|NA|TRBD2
CASSLEMAGGLPYNEQFF
TGTGCCAGCAGCTTAGAGATGGCGGGGGGCCTCCCGTACAATGAGCAGTTCTTC
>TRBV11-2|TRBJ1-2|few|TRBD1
CASRRDRVVSGYTF
TGTGCCAGCAGGAGGGACAGGGTCGTGTCTGGCTACACCTTC
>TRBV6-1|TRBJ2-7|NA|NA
CASSPFLSEQYF
TGTGCCAGCAGCCCCTTCCTCAGCGAGCAGTACTTC
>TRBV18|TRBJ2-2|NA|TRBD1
CASSPGQPTGELFF
TGTGCCAGCTCACCGGGACAGCCCACCGGGGAGCTGTTTTTT
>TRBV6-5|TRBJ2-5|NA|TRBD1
CASSGGQGASETQYF
TGTGCCAGCAGTGGAGGACAGGGGGCATCAGAGACCCAGTACTTC
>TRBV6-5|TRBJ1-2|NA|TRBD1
CASSYSTGDYGYTF
TGTGCCAGCAGTTACTCGACAGGGGACTATGGCTACACCTTC
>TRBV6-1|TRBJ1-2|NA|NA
CASSETYEPGYTF
TGTGCCAGCAGCGAAACATACGAACCTGGCTACACCTTC
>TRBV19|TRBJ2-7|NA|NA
CASSIPPHEQYF
TGTGCCAGTAGTATTCCTCCCCACGAGCAGTACTTC
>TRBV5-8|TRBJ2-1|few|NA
CASSLDRGGYNEQFF
TGTGCCAGCAGCTTGGACAGGGGGGGATACAATGAGCAGTTCTTC
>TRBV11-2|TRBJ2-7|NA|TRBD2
CASSLGGTTEQYF
TGTGCCAGCAGCTTAGGGGGGACTACCGAGCAGTACTTC
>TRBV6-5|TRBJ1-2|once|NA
CASRESNYGYTF
TGTGCCAGCAGGGAGAGTAACTATGGCTACACCTTC
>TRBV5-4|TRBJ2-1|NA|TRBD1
CASKLGGTGGTEQFF
TGTGCCAGCAAACTTGGAGGGACAGGGGGCACTGAGCAGTTCTTC
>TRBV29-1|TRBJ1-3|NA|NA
CSAEVGGISGNTIYF
TGCAGCGCGGAAGTAGGGGGTATCTCTGGAAACACCATATATTTT
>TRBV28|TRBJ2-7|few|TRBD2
CASSLPSGSYYEQYF
TGTGCCAGCAGTTTACCCAGCGGGAGTTACTACGAGCAGTACTTC
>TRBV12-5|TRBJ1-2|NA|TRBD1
CASGMTGGGYGYTF
TGTGCTAGTGGCATGACAGGGGGTGGTTATGGCTACACCTTC
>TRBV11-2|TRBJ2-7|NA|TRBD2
CASSLSGRAAQVYF
TGTGCCAGCAGCTTAAGCGGGAGGGCAGCCCAGGTGTACTTC
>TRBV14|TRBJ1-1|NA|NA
CASSPYLGGEAFF
TGTGCCAGCAGCCCCTACTTGGGGGGTGAAGCTTTCTTT
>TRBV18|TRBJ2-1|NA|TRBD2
CASSATALAGVANEQFF
TGTGCCAGCTCTGCCACCGCCTTAGCGGGAGTGGCCAATGAGCAGTTCTTC
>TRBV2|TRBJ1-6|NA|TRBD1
CASTYRGGHSPLHF
TGTGCCAGCACCTACAGGGGCGGGCATTCACCCCTCCACTTT
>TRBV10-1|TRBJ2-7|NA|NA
CASSLQGSYEQYF
TGCGCCAGCAGTCTACAGGGCTCCTACGAGCAGTACTTC
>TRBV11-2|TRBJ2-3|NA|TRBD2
CASSPTSGGQYF
TGTGCCAGCAGCCCGACTAGCGGGGGCCAGTATTTT
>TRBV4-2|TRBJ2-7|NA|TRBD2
CASSRGTSGSYEQYF
TGTGCCAGCAGCCGGGGGACTAGCGGTTCCTACGAGCAGTACTTC
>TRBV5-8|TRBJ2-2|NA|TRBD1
CASSFAGQGAGELFF
TGTGCCAGCAGCTTTGCGGGACAGGGGGCCGGGGAGCTGTTTTTT
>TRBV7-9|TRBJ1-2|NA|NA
CASRAGWSYYGYTF
TGTGCCTCCCGAGCTGGATGGAGTTACTATGGCTACACCTTC
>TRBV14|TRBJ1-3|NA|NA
CASSQDAGSGNTIYF
TGTGCCAGCAGCCAAGACGCCGGCTCTGGAAACACCATATATTTT
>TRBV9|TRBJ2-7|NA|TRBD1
CASIPSGQPTYEQYF
TGTGCCAGCATCCCCTCGGGACAGCCAACCTACGAGCAGTACTTC
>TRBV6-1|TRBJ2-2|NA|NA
CASSEGGRTGELFF
TGTGCCAGCAGTGAAGGTGGGCGCACCGGGGAGCTGTTTTTT
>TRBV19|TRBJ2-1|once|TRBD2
CATAGLASSHEQFF
TGTGCCACCGCGGGACTAGCGTCGAGCCATGAGCAGTTCTTC
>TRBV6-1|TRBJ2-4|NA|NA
CASSDREWGGRIQYF
TGTGCCAGCAGTGACCGCGAGTGGGGCGGTAGAATTCAGTACTTC
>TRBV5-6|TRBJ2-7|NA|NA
CASSTQYRLYEQYF
TGTGCCAGCAGCACCCAGTACCGACTCTACGAGCAGTACTTC
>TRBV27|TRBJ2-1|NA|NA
CASSFGGPYNEQFF
TGTGCCAGCAGTTTTGGGGGCCCCTACAATGAGCAGTTCTTC
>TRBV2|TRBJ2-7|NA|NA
CASSETSYEQYF
TGTGCCAGCAGTGAAACATCCTACGAGCAGTACTTC
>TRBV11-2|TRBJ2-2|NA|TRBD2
CASSFGLAGSTGELFF
TGTGCCAGCAGCTTCGGACTAGCGGGGAGCACCGGGGAGCTGTTTTTT
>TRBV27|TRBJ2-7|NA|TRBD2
CASSFAGAYEQYF
TGTGCCAGCAGTTTTGCGGGAGCCTACGAGCAGTACTTC
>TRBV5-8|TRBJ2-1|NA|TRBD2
CASSSLAGEVDEQFF
TGTGCCAGCAGCTCCCTAGCGGGAGAGGTCGATGAGCAGTTCTTC
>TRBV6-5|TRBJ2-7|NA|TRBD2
CASSRLAGKRYEQYF
TGTGCCAGCAGTCGACTAGCGGGCAAGAGGTACGAGCAGTACTTC
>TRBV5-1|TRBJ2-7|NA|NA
CASSLDRNSYEQYF
TGCGCCAGCAGCTTAGACAGGAATTCCTACGAGCAGTACTTC